The 6 T cell receptor beta chains below all came from one sample that was sequenced in a study of T-cell reconstitution after alpha-beta-depleted transplantation in children. During its preparation, the TCRbeta library received unique molecular identifiers. In TCRdb, the PCR reads were re-called with MiXCR into one record per CDR3 protein. The sample has hundreds of thousands of distinct CDR3 sequences, about an eighth seen once; the top ten hold 0.79%. The sequenced sample was PBMCs, obtained before TCRalphabeta/CD19-depleted stem cell transplant. These receptors all stem from a girl aged 2 to 9 with congenital amegakaryocytic thrombocytopenia, due to receive a stem cell transplant.

V is TRBV20-1 and J is TRBJ2-7; 15 bases fit TRBD2. Germline CDR1 DFQATT, CDR2 SNEGSKA (reference sequence). The junction had 20 bases not matched to a gene; V was cut back by 5 bases and J by 6 bases. This CDR3 region has 19 residues. This chain's CDR3 is CSAANGLAGGPWPLSEQYF. In DNA form, the CDR3 reads TGCAGTGCTGCCAACGGACTAGCGGGAGGGCCTTGGCCCCTCTCCGAGCAGTACTTC.

The chain has TRBV29-1 and TRBJ2-5; D not resolved. V was trimmed by 4 bases and J by 7 bases, leaving 13 bases between them. Germline assignment: CDR1 SQVTM and CDR2 ANQGSEA. The CDR3 consists of 12 residues. The DNA for the CDR3 is TGCAGCGTTGGGGGAACGGCTTCGACCCAGTACTTC. Translating gives CSVGGTASTQYF.

This clonotype was recorded at least ten times. The chain joins TRBV4-1 to TRBJ1-5, with unresolved D. The V end lost 6 bases, the J end lost 4 bases, and 16 bases lay between the germline ends. The CDR3 is made up of 15 amino acids. The germline V gene has CDR1 MGHRA and CDR2 YSYEKL. CDR3 DNA sequence: TGCGCCAGCAGGCAGGCTGACGGTGATAATCAGCCCCAGCATTTT. Protein product: CASRQADGDNQPQHF.

This clonotype was found many times. This chain connects TRBV20-1 to TRBJ1-6, with D tentatively TRBD1 (5 bases). This CDR3 is 17 amino acids long. V was cut by 4 bases and J by 4 bases, with 20 bases left in between. Germline V gene data show CDR1 as DFQATT and CDR2 as SNEGSKA (reference sequence). CDR3: CSAKDTPNREYNSPLHF. The CDR3 DNA reads as TGCAGTGCTAAGGACACCCCTAATCGGGAATATAATTCACCCCTCCACTTT.

This clonotype was counted many times. The chain has TRBV4-1 and TRBJ2-1; D is ambiguous. V was shortened by 2 bases and J by 5 bases, with 7 bases between the two germline ends. The CDR3 loop spans 13 amino acids. Germline CDR1 reads MGHRA; CDR2 reads YSYEKL. The CDR3 region is CASSQRVNNEQFF. The CDR3 nucleotides read TGCGCCAGCAGCCAAAGAGTAAACAATGAGCAGTTCTTC.

V and J are TRBV28 and TRBJ2-5; D uncertain. The CDR3 is made up of 14 amino acids. Trimming pared 7 bases from V and 4 bases from J, leaving 16 bases between. Germline CDR1 reads MDHEN; CDR2 reads SYDVKM. As DNA, the CDR3 is TGTGCCAGCACCTCGGCTCTAGGGCGAGAGACCCAGTACTTC. Its translation is CASTSALGRETQYF.